This is a list of T cell receptor beta chains from one sample in a study of T cell changes during pregnancy in multiple sclerosis. Here immunoSEQ multiplex PCR was the method, and the copy in TCRdb shows in-frame clones only, minus some. The sample lists approximately 30,000 clones; roughly nine tenths were seen once. This material consisted of CD8+ T cells from peripheral blood mononuclear cells, taken in the third trimester of pregnancy. The source of these receptors is a female donor with multiple sclerosis, enrolled in a pregnancy study. The CDR3 runs from the conserved cysteine through the conserved F or W.

J	V	CDR3
TRBJ2-1	TRBV9	CASSGAGTSSMREQFF
TRBJ1-1	TRBV27	CASTTGTEAFF
TRBJ1-3	TRBV28	CASSLRGPGNTIYF
TRBJ1-6	TRBV5-1	CASRGTEVYNSPLHF
TRBJ2-3	TRBV15	CATSRDPSTDTQYF
TRBJ1-5	TRBV19	CATKTIGGREGNQPQHF
TRBJ2-1	TRBV6-6	CASSQKADYNEQFF
TRBJ2-1	TRBV27	CASSSSGRFNEQFF
TRBJ1-1	TRBV27	CASSLRSQIAEAFF
TRBJ2-2	TRBV7-6	CASSAAGLASRPPNTGELFF
TRBJ1-1	TRBV9	CASSLGVYTEAFF
TRBJ2-7	TRBV2	CASSGLDKLSYEQYF
TRBJ2-2	TRBV4-1	CASSRSGTGELFF
TRBJ2-2	TRBV5-4	CASSLPGQGTGGRTGELFF
TRBJ1-5	TRBV7-8	CASSSTGDQPQHF
TRBJ2-6	TRBV28	CASRPPNRGPPGANVLTF
TRBJ2-7	TRBV2	CASTGQNYEQYF
TRBJ1-1	TRBV20-1	CSATTYTEAFF
TRBJ2-7	TRBV10-3	CAITWTSGAYEQYF
TRBJ1-1	TRBV5-1	CASSLGGTEDGAFF
TRBJ2-7	TRBV27	CASSPGQNEQYF
TRBJ1-1	TRBV27	CASSWGGGNTEAFF
TRBJ1-6	TRBV5-6	CASSRSQGGPYNSPLHF
TRBJ2-5	TRBV9	CASSVGTSGRAGETQYF
TRBJ2-1	TRBV27	CASSLLASGSQNEQFF
TRBJ2-4	TRBV2	CASSEIPQGGAKNIQYF
TRBJ1-5	TRBV27	CASSPYLRDLGNQPQHF
TRBJ1-1	TRBV15	CATSRDRGEGKNTEAFF
TRBJ1-2	TRBV27	CASSLSRGQYGYTF
TRBJ1-1	TRBV4-1	CASSQDRTLFNF
TRBJ1-6	TRBV5-4	CASSSTPRSPLHF
TRBJ1-5	TRBV15	CATSRDRGSNQPQHF
TRBJ1-2	TRBV7-9	CASSVLSEAYF
TRBJ2-3	TRBV5-4	CASSFLAGDGDTQYF
TRBJ2-3	TRBV7-2	CASSLGAGGRIDTQYF
TRBJ1-1	TRBV9	CASSFRTGSTEAFF
TRBJ2-5	TRBV29-1	CSVDPAGGETQYF
TRBJ1-1	TRBV7-2	CASSPGDRLYVTEAFF
TRBJ2-1	TRBV5-4	CASSLRGGNEQFF
TRBJ2-3	TRBV27	CASIWTSGASDTQYF
TRBJ2-3	TRBV9	CASSGRDRGTDTQYF
TRBJ2-1	TRBV28	CASSLDEQFF
TRBJ2-2	TRBV25-1	CASAAGGRSGGELFF
TRBJ1-2	TRBV20-1	CSARRDRERF
TRBJ2-1	TRBV6-4	CASSEGTMKRNEQFF
TRBJ2-3	TRBV5-1	CASSFFVGGAEVTDTQYF
TRBJ2-3	TRBV18	CASSARREGRTDTQYF
TRBJ1-2	TRBV6-5	CASSYSAEEYGYTF
TRBJ1-1	TRBV2	CASREGEMNTEAFF
TRBJ1-1	TRBV14	CASSQWPLNTEAFF
TRBJ2-5	TRBV7-9	CASSSAQTGGEETQYF